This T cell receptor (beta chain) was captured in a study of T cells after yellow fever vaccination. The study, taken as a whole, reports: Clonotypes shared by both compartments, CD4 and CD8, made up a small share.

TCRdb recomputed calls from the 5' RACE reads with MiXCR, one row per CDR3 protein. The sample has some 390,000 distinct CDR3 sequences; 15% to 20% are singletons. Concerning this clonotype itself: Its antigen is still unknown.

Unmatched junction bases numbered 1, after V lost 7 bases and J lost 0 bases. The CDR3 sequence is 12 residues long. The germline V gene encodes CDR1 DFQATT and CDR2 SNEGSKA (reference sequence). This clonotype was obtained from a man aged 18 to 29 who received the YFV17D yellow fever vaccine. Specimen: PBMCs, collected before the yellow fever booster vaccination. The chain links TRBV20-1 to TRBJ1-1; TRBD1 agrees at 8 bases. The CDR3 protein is CSGQGLNTEAFF. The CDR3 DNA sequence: TGCAGTGGACAGGGGCTGAACACTGAAGCTTTCTTT.